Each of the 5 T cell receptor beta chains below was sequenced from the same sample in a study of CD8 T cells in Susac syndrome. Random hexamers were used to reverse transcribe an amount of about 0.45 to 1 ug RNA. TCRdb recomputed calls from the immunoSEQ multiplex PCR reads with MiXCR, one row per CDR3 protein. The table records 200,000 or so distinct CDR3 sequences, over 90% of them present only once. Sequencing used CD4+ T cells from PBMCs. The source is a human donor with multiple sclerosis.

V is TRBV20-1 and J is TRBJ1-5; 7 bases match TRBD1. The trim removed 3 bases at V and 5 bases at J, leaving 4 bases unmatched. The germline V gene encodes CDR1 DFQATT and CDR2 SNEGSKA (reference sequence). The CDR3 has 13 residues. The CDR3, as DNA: TGCAGTGCTAGTGACAGGGCCGATCAGCCCCAGCATTTT. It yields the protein CSASDRADQPQHF.

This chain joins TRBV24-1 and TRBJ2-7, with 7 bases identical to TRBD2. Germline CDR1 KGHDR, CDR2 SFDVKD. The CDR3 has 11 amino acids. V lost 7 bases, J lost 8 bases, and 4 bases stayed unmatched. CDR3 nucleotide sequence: TGTGCCACCAGCGTGGGGGGGAAGCAGTACTTC. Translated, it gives CATSVGGKQYF.

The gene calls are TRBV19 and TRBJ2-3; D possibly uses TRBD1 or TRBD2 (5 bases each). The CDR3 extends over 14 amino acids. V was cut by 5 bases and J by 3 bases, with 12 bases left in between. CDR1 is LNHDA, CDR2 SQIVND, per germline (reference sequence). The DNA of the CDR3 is TGTGCCAGTAGTCAGGGACGTTCGACAGATACGCAGTATTTT. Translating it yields CASSQGRSTDTQYF.

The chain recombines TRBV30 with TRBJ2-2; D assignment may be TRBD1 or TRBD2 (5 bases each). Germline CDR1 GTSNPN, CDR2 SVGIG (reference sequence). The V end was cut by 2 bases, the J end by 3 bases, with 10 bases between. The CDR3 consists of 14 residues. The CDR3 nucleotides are TGTGCCTGGAGTCCGGGACCACACACCGGGGAGCTGTTTTTT. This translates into CAWSPGPHTGELFF.

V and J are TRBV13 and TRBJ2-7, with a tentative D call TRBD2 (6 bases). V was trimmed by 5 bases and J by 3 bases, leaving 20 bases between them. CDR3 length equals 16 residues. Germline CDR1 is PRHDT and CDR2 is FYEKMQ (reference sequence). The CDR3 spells CASSLSERRASYEQYF. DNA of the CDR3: TGTGCCAGCAGCCTATCGGAGCGGAGGGCCAGCTACGAGCAGTACTTC.